This paragraph covers one T cell receptor beta chain sequence. No antigen is known for it. At one of its ends the junction is not consistent with the germline gene, which may arise from a read error. The data were taken from a study of cytomegalovirus exposure and HLA in healthy donors. General study points: Reports state that TCR beta sequences accurately predicted most subjects' HLA-A and HLA-B alleles. TRBV6-2, TRBV6-3 and some other V segments were unresolvable in 87-base-pair reads. Apparent HLA restriction characterized most CMV-associated TCR beta chains in a later analysis. The investigators catalogued 150 or so TCR beta chains as cytomegalovirus-associated.

The PCR used 60 Vbeta and 13 Jbeta primers. Assay: immunoSEQ multiplex PCR; the TCRdb copy retains only in-frame clones and omits some. The sample's table shows roughly 120,000 clones. CDR1 is MGHDK, CDR2 SYGVNS, per germline. CDR3 size: 11 residues. This TCR came from a man aged 18 to 29 in good health and CMV-seronegative. The V and J genes are TRBV25-1 and TRBJ2-7, with D possibly being TRBD2 (5 bases). Input material: PBMCs. The CDR3 sequence is CASSVGQRFTF. As DNA, the CDR3 is TGTGCCAGCAGTGTAGGGCAGCGGTTCACCTTC.